The sequence of this TCR beta chain was determined in a study of chronic HIV infection and antiretroviral therapy. This clonotype was observed at least ten times. Germline values: CDR1 WSHSY, CDR2 SAAADI. V lost 0 bases to trimming and J lost 5 bases, with 4 bases between them. The CDR3 length is 12 residues. TCRdb re-called the 5' RACE reads through MiXCR, storing one row per CDR3 protein. This sample has about 38,000 distinct CDR3 sequences, with 8.2% found just once. The specimen was peripheral blood. The source is an adult who had HIV and had not received antiretroviral therapy, or was an uninfected healthy control (not recorded which). The V and J genes are TRBV10-2 and TRBJ2-5; no firm D call. This CDR3 is CASSESLETQYF. In DNA, the CDR3 is TGCGCCAGCAGTGAGTCTTTGGAGACCCAGTACTTC.